Listed here are 21 T cell receptor beta chains from one sample, sequenced in a study of cytomegalovirus exposure and HLA in healthy donors. Researchers ran the PCR with 60 Vbeta and 13 Jbeta primers. Assay: immunoSEQ multiplex PCR; the TCRdb copy retains only in-frame clones and omits some. Here the sample spans over 85,000 clones, 76% being singletons. Sequencing was done on a sample of PBMCs. The origin of the receptors is a man aged 40-49 years in good health and CMV-seronegative.

The chain recombines TRBV7-2 with TRBJ1-3; no definite D call. CDR3 size: 15 residues. The V and J ends lost 0 bases and 0 bases respectively, with 6 bases between them. The germline gives CDR1 SGHTA, CDR2 FQGNSA. CDR3 protein: CASSLAGHSGNTIYF. The DNA for the CDR3 is TGTGCCAGCAGCTTAGCTGGGCACTCTGGAAACACCATATATTTT.

This chain uses TRBV4-3 with TRBJ2-7, with unresolved D. Germline lookup yields CDR1 LGHNA and CDR2 YSLEER. V lost 1 base to trimming and J lost 2 bases, with 12 bases between them. The length of the CDR3 is 15 residues. The CDR3 is CASSQGAGRAYEQYF. The DNA of the CDR3 is TGCGCCAGCAGCCAAGGGGCAGGAAGAGCCTACGAGCAGTACTTC.

This clone occurred a few times. V and J are TRBV4-1 and TRBJ1-1, with D perhaps TRBD1 (5 bases). The CDR3 is 17 residues long. The V end lost 0 bases, the J end lost 0 bases, and 14 bases lay between the germline ends. The germline V gene has CDR1 MGHRA and CDR2 YSYEKL. Here the CDR3 reads CASSQDRWRGMNTEAFF. The CDR3 DNA follows: TGCGCCAGCAGCCAAGATAGGTGGCGGGGCATGAACACTGAAGCTTTCTTT.

The rearrangement uses TRBV30 and TRBJ2-5; 7 bases are shared with TRBD2. CDR3 length: 16 amino acids. V was clipped by 1 base and J by 5 bases; unmatched bases: 13. Per germline, CDR1 GTSNPN and CDR2 SVGIG (reference sequence). For the CDR3, the DNA is TGTGCCTGGAGTGAATGGGGGGGAGCTAATACGGAGACCCAGTACTTC. Protein product: CAWSEWGGANTETQYF.

The chain couples TRBV6-4 to TRBJ1-1; 7 positions match TRBD1. With 7 bases clipped from V and 5 bases from J, the junction kept 10 bases outside the gene matches. Per germline, CDR1 MRHNA and CDR2 SNTAGT. This CDR3 has 14 residues. The CDR3 nucleotides are TGTGCCAGCAAACAGACAGGGTTGAGAACTGAAGCTTTCTTT. It yields the protein CASKQTGLRTEAFF.

The V and J genes are TRBV7-6 and TRBJ2-5, with 8 nucleotides matching TRBD2. This CDR3 spans 16 amino acids. The germline V gene has CDR1 SGHVS and CDR2 FNYEAQ. Unmatched junction bases numbered 9, after V lost 1 base and J lost 5 bases. The CDR3 is CASSLGPGAGEETQYF. The CDR3 region has the DNA TGTGCCAGCAGCTTAGGTCCCGGAGCGGGGGAGGAGACCCAGTACTTC.

The chain combines TRBV6-1 with TRBJ1-5; 10 nucleotides match TRBD1. With 6 bases clipped from V and 3 bases from J, the junction kept 5 bases outside the gene matches. CDR1 and CDR2 (germline): MNHNS, SASEGT. The CDR3 covers 15 residues. CDR3 nucleotide sequence: TGTGCCAGCAGCCTCCGACAGGGGGCCAATCAGCCCCAGCATTTT. This gives the protein CASSLRQGANQPQHF.

The V and J genes are TRBV5-4 and TRBJ2-5; D possibly corresponds to TRBD1 (5 bases). The DNA end is a closer match to TRBJ2-7, so the J assignment may be wrong. The CDR3 sequence is 14 residues long. Germline CDR1 is SGHNT and CDR2 is YYREEE (reference sequence). CDR3 residues: CASSQGRMLGEQYF. The CDR3 DNA reads TGTGCCAGCAGCCAGGGTAGGATGCTGGGCGAGCAGTACTTC.

This chain connects TRBV6-5 to TRBJ1-6; D gene ambiguous. The CDR3 covers 14 residues. With 6 bases removed from V and 0 bases from J, the gap between germline ends came to 6 bases. From germline, CDR1 is MNHEY and CDR2 SVGAGI. CDR3 protein: CASRQSSYNSPLHF. The CDR3 DNA reads TGTGCCAGCAGACAGAGCTCCTATAATTCACCCCTCCACTTT.

The chain couples TRBV27 to TRBJ2-2; TRBD2 agrees at 8 bases. Germline lookup yields CDR1 MNHEY and CDR2 SMNVEV (reference sequence). The CDR3 has 15 residues. V lost 5 bases and J lost 7; bases outside the gene matches: 9. CDR3 DNA sequence: TGTGCCAGCAGTGGGGCCGGGAGGGGGATCGGGGAGCTGTTTTTT. Its protein is CASSGAGRGIGELFF.

V and J are TRBV2 and TRBJ2-1; 7 positions match TRBD1. V trimming: 7 bases; J trimming: 7 bases; junction bases outside the gene matches: 13. The V gene's germline CDR1 is SNHLY and CDR2 FYNNEI. The CDR3 spans 15 residues. The CDR3, as DNA: TGTGCCAGCATAGTGGGACAGCCTGGGGTGAATGAGCAGTTCTTC. Protein sequence: CASIVGQPGVNEQFF.

J is TRBJ2-1 and V is TRBV19; 9 nucleotides align to TRBD2. Germline trimming cut 5 bases from V and 8 bases from J; bases unmatched to any gene: 10. The CDR3 runs 15 residues. Germline V lookup: CDR1 LNHDA, CDR2 SQIVND (reference sequence). CDR3 residues: CASSPLGGGAYEQFF. In DNA form, the CDR3 reads TGTGCCAGTAGTCCGTTGGGCGGGGGGGCCTATGAGCAGTTCTTC.

The rearrangement joins TRBV29-1 to TRBJ1-5; the D is unclear. Germline assignment: CDR1 SQVTM and CDR2 ANQGSEA. The CDR3 sequence is 17 residues long. Trimming left V 4 bases short and J 1 base short, with 20 bases between. In DNA, the CDR3 is TGCAGCGTTGGAAATCCGGTAGGAGTTTTGAGCAATCAGCCCCAGCATTTT. Translated: CSVGNPVGVLSNQPQHF.

V is TRBV11-2 and J is TRBJ1-3, with 7 positions matching TRBD1. V dropped 6 bases and J dropped 1; count of bases not matched to a gene: 3. CDR3 length: 14 residues. Germline V gene data show CDR1 as SGHAT and CDR2 as FQNNGV. The CDR3 loop is CASSSGGSGNTIYF. DNA for the CDR3: TGTGCCAGCAGTTCAGGGGGGTCTGGAAACACCATATATTTT.

The J gene is TRBJ2-7, the V gene TRBV19; D is perhaps TRBD1 (5 bases). The CDR3 runs to 13 residues. V dropped 4 bases and J dropped 2 bases, with 9 bases sitting between them. The germline gives CDR1 LNHDA, CDR2 SQIVND (reference sequence). The CDR3 reads CASSNDSPYEQYF. CDR3 DNA sequence: TGTGCCAGTAGTAACGACAGTCCCTACGAGCAGTACTTC.

This sequence joins TRBV21-1 and TRBJ1-5. TRBV21-1 is an annotated pseudogene. The CDR3 consists of 14 residues. The CDR3: CASSNPGIDQPQHF. DNA of the CDR3: TGTGCCAGCAGCAACCCGGGTATTGATCAGCCCCAGCATTTT.

The chain is built from TRBV2 and TRBJ2-7; 9 bases align to TRBD1. V was clipped by 6 bases and J by 6 bases; unmatched bases: 3. The CDR3 runs 12 residues. The V gene's germline CDR1 is SNHLY and CDR2 FYNNEI. CDR3 protein: CASRGQGIEQYF. The CDR3 DNA reads as TGTGCCAGCAGAGGACAGGGGATCGAGCAGTACTTC. Full variable domain (outside the CDR3, taken from reference TRBV2 and TRBJ2-7): EPEVTQTPSHQVTQMGQEVILRCVPISNHLYFYWYRQILGQKVEFLVSFYNNEISEKSEIFDDQFSVERPDGSNFTLKIRSTKLEDSAMYFCASRGQGIEQYFGPGTRLTVT.

The sample holds one count of this clone. The chain has TRBV28 and TRBJ2-5; D is possibly TRBD1 (5 bases). This CDR3 has 15 amino acids. Trimming removed 3 bases at V and 2 bases at J, with 13 bases between. CDR1 and CDR2 from the germline V gene are MDHEN and SYDVKM. CDR3 nucleotide sequence: TGTGCCAGCAGTTTCTTCAGGGTCGATCAAGAGACCCAGTACTTC. Residues: CASSFFRVDQETQYF. Together with reference TRBV28 and TRBJ2-5, the CDR3 gives the full variable domain: DVKVTQSSRYLVKRTGEKVFLECVQDMDHENMFWYRQDPGLGLRLIYFSYDVKMKEKGDIPEGYSVSREKKERFSLILESASTNQTSMYLCASSFFRVDQETQYFGPGTRLLVL.

CDR3 amino acids: CASSLETQASGANVLTF. The CDR3 region has the DNA TGTGCCAGCAGCTTGGAGACTCAAGCCTCTGGGGCCAACGTCCTGACTTTC. This chain links TRBV5-6 with TRBJ2-6; D not resolved. Germline V gene sequence: CDR1 SGHDT, CDR2 YYEEEE. Deletions cut 0 bases from V and 0 bases from J, with 10 bases between. The CDR3 extends over 17 amino acids.

The chain is built from TRBV11-2 and TRBJ1-4, with D possibly TRBD1 on 5 matching bases. CDR1 is SGHAT and CDR2 is FQNNGV in the germline V gene. Trimming took 6 bases from V and 6 from J, leaving 14 bases between them. CDR3 length: 14 residues. The CDR3 nucleotides read TGTGCCAGCAGACAGGATGGTAGGCATGAAAAACTGTTTTTT. Amino acids: CASRQDGRHEKLFF.

The rearrangement uses TRBV2 and TRBJ2-5; possibly TRBD2 for D (7 bases). CDR1 is SNHLY, CDR2 FYNNEI, per germline. The CDR3 runs 16 residues. The V end lost 2 bases, the J end lost 1 base, and 14 bases lay between the germline ends. CDR3 nucleotide sequence: TGTGCCAGCAGTGAAAGGGGGGGGGCATTCCAAGAGACCCAGTACTTC. Translated, it gives CASSERGGAFQETQYF.